Listed below are T cell receptor beta chains from one sample, sequenced in a study of radiation and T cells in renal cell carcinoma. The protocol was immunoSEQ multiplex PCR, while the TCRdb copy is restricted to in-frame clones and leaves out a portion. This repertoire shows more than 140,000 clones, less than 90% found once; its top ten account for around 21%. Material: blood, obtained from a patient whose treatment included radiotherapy and nephrectomy. Receptor source: a woman in her forties or fifties with renal cell carcinoma. Each CDR3 is given with its conserved first and last residue. Each record gives: J gene, CDR3 length, V gene, D gene, CDR3 protein. The D gene is left open where the match is weak.

TRBJ1-3,16,TRBV5-1,NA,CASSLEGQRSGNTIYF
TRBJ2-7,13,TRBV18,NA,CASSRLTPDEQYF
TRBJ1-2,17,TRBV11-2,TRBD1,CASSLGGSRGRYYGYTF
TRBJ1-1,15,TRBV10-1,TRBD1,CASSVNRGMSTEAFF
TRBJ2-1,12,TRBV6-6,NA,CASNLLRNEQFF
TRBJ1-4,16,TRBV5-1,TRBD1,CASSWSTGGTNEKLFF
TRBJ1-2,13,TRBV5-6,NA,CASSLGENYGYTF
TRBJ2-5,16,TRBV12-5,TRBD1,CASSPKDRGGRETQYF
TRBJ1-4,15,TRBV6-5,NA,CASTPRRRTNEKLFF
TRBJ1-6,17,TRBV18,TRBD1,CASSQSRLGSGGSPLHF
TRBJ2-7,19,TRBV5-1,TRBD2,CASSLVGETTSGPSYEQYF
TRBJ1-2,13,TRBV19,NA,CASSIPQGFGYTF
TRBJ2-7,14,TRBV5-6,NA,CASSLVGTRPEQYF
TRBJ2-5,15,TRBV5-6,NA,CASTQTAGPLETQYF
TRBJ2-5,13,TRBV5-1,NA,CASGHGLQETQYF
TRBJ2-3,11,TRBV20-1,NA,CSGTFTDTQYF
TRBJ2-7,18,TRBV7-3,TRBD2,CASSPRGSGRPSSYEQYF
TRBJ2-5,12,TRBV29-1,NA,CSVDTSGETQYF
TRBJ2-3,14,TRBV28,TRBD2,CASTLLADTDTQYF
TRBJ1-1,14,TRBV5-4,NA,CASSLTQANTEAFF
TRBJ1-1,15,TRBV5-1,TRBD1,CASSPLTGPNTEAFF
TRBJ2-7,15,TRBV11-2,NA,CASSPTGTLTYEQYF
TRBJ2-7,13,TRBV7-2,NA,CASSSYSSYEQYF
TRBJ2-1,18,TRBV1,NA,CTSSQISGPPTLDNEQFF
TRBJ2-3,15,TRBV2,TRBD2,CASSGDYTSTDTQYF
TRBJ2-5,13,TRBV19,NA,CASSIGPEETQYF
TRBJ2-1,12,TRBV27,NA,CASGTGYNEQFF
TRBJ1-2,14,TRBV15,NA,CATSRVGLNYGYTF
TRBJ2-7,16,TRBV13,TRBD2,CASSLGRERGKGEQYF
TRBJ2-4,17,TRBV19,TRBD1,CASSIYTGTGAEGIQYF
TRBJ1-1,14,TRBV7-2,TRBD1,CASSLGTGNTEAFF
TRBJ2-2,14,TRBV6-1,NA,CASSAGPSAGELFF
TRBJ2-3,16,TRBV15,TRBD2,CATSRDGLALGDTQYF